Below are 26 T cell receptor beta chains sequenced from a single sample in a study of cytomegalovirus exposure and HLA in healthy donors (dated by TCRdb to about 2017). The library came from the immunoSEQ multiplex PCR assay. For the multiplex PCR, a mixture combining 60 forward primers for TCR Vbeta segments and 13 reverse primers for TCR Jbeta segments was used. What TCRdb holds here is the immuneACCESS table cut down to in-frame rearrangements. Part of the clones is not present; checked against another copy, under half of the missing clones reflect an unresolved V gene, and the others are unexplained. The sample has approximately 72,000 clones on record. The biggest ten clones account for about 4.5% of the sample. Sequences were obtained from PBMCs. Receptors were obtained from a woman aged 40 to 50 in good health and CMV-seropositive.

The genes are TRBV18 and TRBJ2-7, with TRBD2 matching 7 bases. The CDR3 length is 15 residues. Trimming at V came to 0 bases and at J to 5 bases, leaving 7 bases not matched to a gene. In germline, CDR1 is KGHSH, CDR2 LQKENI. The CDR3 DNA is TGTGCCAGCTCACCACCGGACGGGAGGTGGAACGAGCAGTACTTC. As protein: CASSPPDGRWNEQYF.

The chain links TRBV5-4 to TRBJ1-1; D might be TRBD1 (6 bases). The CDR3 is 15 residues long. The germline V gene encodes CDR1 SGHNT and CDR2 YYREEE (reference sequence). Trimming removed 5 bases at V and 1 base at J, with 15 bases between. CDR3 DNA: TGTGCCAGCAGTACGCCCGACAGGTCGAACACTGAAGCTTTCTTT. Its protein product is CASSTPDRSNTEAFF.

The chain joins TRBV28 to TRBJ2-5, with unresolved D. Germline CDR1 is MDHEN and CDR2 is SYDVKM. This CDR3 is 13 amino acids long. Trimming removed 10 bases at V and 0 bases at J, with 12 bases between. This CDR3 is CATLRVYQETQYF. In DNA, the CDR3 is TGTGCCACCCTCCGGGTATACCAAGAGACCCAGTACTTC. Full variable domain (remainder filled in from reference TRBV28 and TRBJ2-5): DVKVTQSSRYLVKRTGEKVFLECVQDMDHENMFWYRQDPGLGLRLIYFSYDVKMKEKGDIPEGYSVSREKKERFSLILESASTNQTSMYLCATLRVYQETQYFGPGTRLLVL.

This rearrangement joins TRBV10-3 to TRBJ1-3, with 8 positions matching TRBD1. V shed 5 bases, J shed 4 bases, and the junction held 7 bases outside the gene matches. The CDR3 spans 15 residues. Germline lookup yields CDR1 ENHRY and CDR2 SYGVKD. CDR3 nucleotides: TGTGCCATCAGTCGGACAGGGTCGCCAGGAAACACCATATATTTT. Translating it yields CAISRTGSPGNTIYF.

The chain employs TRBV28 and TRBJ2-5, with 10 bases that match TRBD2. Unmatched junction bases numbered 6, after V lost 4 bases and J lost 4 bases. The CDR3 totals 15 residues. CDR1 and CDR2 from the germline V gene are MDHEN and SYDVKM. CDR3 coding DNA: TGTGCCAGCAGTTGGGCTAGCGGGAGACGAGAGACCCAGTACTTC. Its translation is CASSWASGRRETQYF.

The chain is built from TRBV7-3 and TRBJ1-1; 9 bases match TRBD1. This CDR3 spans 13 amino acids. Germline V gives CDR1 SGHTA, CDR2 FQGTGA. V was clipped by 8 bases and J by 4 bases; unmatched bases: 5. CDR3 sequence (DNA): TGTGCCAGCGGACAGGGGCTGGGCACTGAAGCTTTCTTT. Translation gives CASGQGLGTEAFF.

The V and J genes are TRBV28 and TRBJ2-7; D possibly corresponds to TRBD1 (6 bases). The CDR3 is 14 amino acids. Germline lookup yields CDR1 MDHEN and CDR2 SYDVKM. Trimming pared 2 bases from V and 1 base from J, leaving 9 bases between. CDR3 in amino acids: CASSLPGQSYEQYF. CDR3 in DNA: TGTGCCAGCAGTTTACCGGGACAATCCTACGAGCAGTACTTC.

CDR3 region: CASSPGRQAIANYGYTF. The CDR3 DNA sequence: TGTGCCAGCTCACCAGGTAGACAGGCGATAGCTAACTATGGCTACACCTTC. This chain uses TRBV18 with TRBJ1-2, with a weak D call TRBD1 (6 bases). There are 17 residues in the CDR3. Germline lookup yields CDR1 KGHSH and CDR2 LQKENI. Trimming took off 2 bases at V and 0 bases at J, with 16 bases between the two ends. Variable domain in full (rest from reference TRBV18 and TRBJ1-2): NAGVMQNPRHLVRRRGQEARLRCSPMKGHSHVYWYRQLPEEGLKFMVYLQKENIIDESGMPKERFSAEFPKEGPSILRIQQVVRGDSAAYFCASSPGRQAIANYGYTFGSGTRLTVV.

This chain uses TRBV6-6 with TRBJ1-1; weak D call: TRBD1 (6 bases). The germline V gene has CDR1 MNHNY and CDR2 SVGAGI (reference sequence). The length of the CDR3 is 13 residues. The ends were cut back, 5 bases at V and 1 base at J, with 8 bases in the middle. This CDR3 reads CASSTDRNTEAFF. The CDR3 DNA reads TGTGCCAGCAGTACGGACAGGAACACTGAAGCTTTCTTT.

V and J are TRBV15 and TRBJ2-2; 12 bases align to TRBD2. Per germline, CDR1 LNHNV and CDR2 YYDKDF (reference sequence). The CDR3 sequence is 17 residues long. V was clipped by 0 bases and J by 2 bases; unmatched bases: 1. The CDR3 sequence: CATSREGLAGNTGELFF. CDR3 nucleotide sequence: TGTGCCACCAGCAGAGAGGGACTAGCGGGCAACACCGGGGAGCTGTTTTTT.

The rearrangement links TRBV6-1 to TRBJ2-2; D ambiguous. This CDR3 contains 13 residues. With 4 bases removed from V and 7 bases from J, the gap between germline ends came to 10 bases. The germline CDR1 and CDR2 sequences are MNHNS and SASEGT. As DNA, the CDR3 is TGTGCCAGCAGTGTAGAAAGCGTCGGGGAGCTGTTTTTT. Protein sequence: CASSVESVGELFF.

DNA of the CDR3: TGTGCCAGCAGCTTCTCGGACAGGGTGGGGACTAATGAAAAACTGTTTTTT. Translating it yields CASSFSDRVGTNEKLFF. This rearrangement joins TRBV7-9 to TRBJ1-4; 8 bases map to TRBD1. V dropped 3 bases and J dropped 2; count of bases not matched to a gene: 8. CDR3 length: 17 residues. Germline CDR1 reads SEHNR; CDR2 reads FQNEAQ (reference sequence).

The genes are TRBV9 and TRBJ2-1, with a weak D call TRBD2 (5 bases). CDR3 size: 16 residues. Looked up from germline, CDR1 is SGDLS and CDR2 is YYNGEE. V was clipped by 3 bases and J by 0 bases, with 13 bases between them. CDR3 region: CASSGSGESSYNEQFF. The CDR3 nucleotides read TGTGCCAGCAGCGGTTCCGGGGAGAGCTCCTACAATGAGCAGTTCTTC.

The CDR3 spells CASSQGTLAGKETQYF. The CDR3 nucleotides are TGTGCCAGCAGCCAGGGTACTCTAGCGGGGAAGGAGACCCAGTACTTC. The chain combines TRBV7-9 with TRBJ2-5; 9 nucleotides align to TRBD2. The length of the CDR3 is 16 residues. Trimming at V came to 5 bases and at J to 5 bases, leaving 12 bases not matched to a gene. The V gene's germline CDR1 is SEHNR and CDR2 FQNEAQ (reference sequence).

The rearrangement joins TRBV28 to TRBJ1-1, with D possibly matching TRBD1 (6 bases). Germline CDR1 is MDHEN and CDR2 is SYDVKM. Trimming took off 9 bases at V and 4 bases at J, with 18 bases between the two ends. The CDR3 runs to 14 residues. The CDR3, as DNA: TGTGCCAGTAGTCTTACAGGGATTTTCACTGAAGCTTTCTTT. This gives the protein CASSLTGIFTEAFF.

V and J are TRBV6-5 and TRBJ2-7, with TRBD2 matching 10 bases. V dropped 8 bases and J dropped 5; count of bases not matched to a gene: 12. Germline-derived CDR1 and CDR2 are MNHEY and SVGAGI. The CDR3 has 15 residues. The CDR3 is CASGELSGGAHEQYF. CDR3 nucleotides: TGTGCCAGCGGCGAATTGAGCGGGGGGGCCCACGAGCAGTACTTC.

The V call is TRBV5-6, the J call TRBJ1-1; TRBD1 matches at 7 bases. Germline loops: CDR1 SGHDT, CDR2 YYEEEE. The CDR3 contains 15 residues. Trimming removed 1 base from V and 4 bases from J; junction bases left unmatched: 7. CDR3 region: CASSLQGGRGTEAFF. As DNA, the CDR3 is TGTGCCAGCAGCTTGCAGGGGGGCAGGGGCACTGAAGCTTTCTTT.

V is TRBV4-1 and J is TRBJ2-3; no reliable D call. This CDR3 is 18 amino acids long. V was shortened by 5 bases and J by 0 bases, with 21 bases between the two germline ends. The germline V gene has CDR1 MGHRA and CDR2 YSYEKL. CDR3 protein: CASSKPEPRETSTDTQYF. The CDR3 DNA reads as TGCGCCAGCAGCAAACCAGAACCCCGCGAGACTAGCACAGATACGCAGTATTTT.

CDR3 DNA sequence: TGTGCCAGCAGTGAACAGGGGGACACTGAAGCTTTCTTT. Its translation: CASSEQGDTEAFF. The chain links TRBV6-4 to TRBJ1-1; 8 bases are a match to TRBD1. The CDR3 covers 13 residues. The V gene's germline CDR1 is MRHNA and CDR2 SNTAGT. J lost 3 bases, V lost 3 bases, and 0 bases had no gene match.

This chain joins TRBV2 and TRBJ1-2; D is possibly TRBD1 (6 bases). Trimming shortened V by 6 bases and J by 6 bases, and 14 bases separated the two germline ends. Germline assignment: CDR1 SNHLY and CDR2 FYNNEI. This CDR3 is built from 13 residues. The CDR3 reads CASRAGGANGYTF. The CDR3, as DNA: TGTGCCAGCAGGGCCGGGGGGGCTAATGGCTACACCTTC.

J is TRBJ2-3 and V is TRBV5-6; TRBD2 agrees at 8 bases. Germline loops: CDR1 SGHDT, CDR2 YYEEEE. J was trimmed by 0 bases and V by 5 bases; bases with no gene match: 5. The CDR3 totals 15 residues. The CDR3 is CASSPGGGSTDTQYF. Here the CDR3 DNA reads TGTGCCAGCAGTCCGGGAGGGGGGAGCACAGATACGCAGTATTTT.

V and J are TRBV11-1 and TRBJ2-3; D may be TRBD2 (5 bases). From germline, CDR1 is SGHAT and CDR2 FQDESV (reference sequence). Trimming took 8 bases from V and 1 from J, leaving 7 bases between them. This CDR3 has 12 amino acids. This chain's CDR3 is CASWGGTDTQYF. CDR3 bases: TGTGCCAGCTGGGGAGGCACAGATACGCAGTATTTT.

V and J are TRBV11-2 and TRBJ2-1; D possibly corresponds to TRBD2 (7 bases). Trimming pared 5 bases from V and 0 bases from J, leaving 14 bases between. CDR1 is SGHAT, CDR2 FQNNGV, per germline. The CDR3 is 16 residues long. CDR3 nucleotides: TGTGCCAGCAGCCAGTGGGGGGGCTTCTCCTACAATGAGCAGTTCTTC. Its translation is CASSQWGGFSYNEQFF.

This chain links TRBV4-3 with TRBJ1-2; 10 nucleotides line up with TRBD1. The CDR3 runs to 16 residues. Germline V CDR1 and CDR2: LGHNA, YSLEER. V lost 0 bases to trimming and J lost 2 bases; unmatched junction nucleotides: 3. CDR3 in DNA: TGCGCCAGCAGCCAAGACCCGGGACAGGGGAACTATGGCTACACCTTC. Amino acids: CASSQDPGQGNYGYTF.

This chain uses TRBV6-6 with TRBJ1-1, with D maybe TRBD1 (5 bases). The germline gives CDR1 MNHNY, CDR2 SVGAGI (reference sequence). V was cut by 0 bases and J by 5 bases, with 16 bases left in between. The length of the CDR3 is 16 residues. CDR3 in DNA: TGTGCCAGCAGTTACTCCTTGGGGGGAGGAAGTACTGAAGCTTTCTTT. Protein product: CASSYSLGGGSTEAFF.

V and J are TRBV11-1 and TRBJ2-2; 8 bases match TRBD2. The CDR3 sequence is 16 residues long. With 4 bases clipped from V and 6 bases from J, the junction kept 10 bases outside the gene matches. The germline CDR1 and CDR2 sequences are SGHAT and FQDESV (reference sequence). The chain's CDR3 is CASSYRRGATAGELFF. In DNA form, the CDR3 reads TGTGCCAGCAGCTACAGGCGGGGGGCTACCGCCGGGGAGCTGTTTTTT. Based on the CDR3 plus reference TRBV11-1 and TRBJ2-2, the full variable domain is EAEVAQSPRYKITEKSQAVAFWCDPISGHATLYWYRQILGQGPELLVQFQDESVVDDSQLPKDRFSAERLKGVDSTLKIQPAELGDSAMYLCASSYRRGATAGELFFGEGSRLTVL.